The clone carrying this TCR beta chain was counted a few times. As yet, its antigen is unknown. The entry originates in a study of response to subunit inactivated influenza vaccine. Notes on the study in general: The authors proposed limited new T cell recruitment per seasonal influenza vaccination.

TCRdb recomputed calls from the RT-PCR reads with MiXCR, one row per CDR3 protein. The repertoire includes more than 550,000 distinct CDR3 sequences, about 12% of them detected once, and 10% sits in the top ten. J gave up 1 base and V 5 bases, and 13 bases lay outside the gene matches. The CDR3 covers 17 residues. CDR1 is MDHEN and CDR2 is SYDVKM in the germline V gene. This sequence originates from a man aged 45-65 years who received an inactivated influenza vaccine. The chain uses TRBV28 and TRBJ2-7; 8 nucleotides agree with TRBD1. The source was PBMCs from blood, collected on the day of vaccination. The CDR3 nucleotides are TGTGCCAGCAGTACCACCACGTTTCGGACAGGGTCCTACGAGCAGTACTTC. It specifies CASSTTTFRTGSYEQYF.